These 10 T cell receptor beta chains came from one sample sequenced in a study of beta chain features in type 1 diabetes. All of the isolated RNA was reverse transcribed, so expressed TCRB transcripts were sequenced. The method was immunoSEQ multiplex PCR; TCRdb's version includes in-frame clones alone and lacks a portion of them. The data hold 150,000 to 180,000 clones, with around 10% observed a single time. Sequenced material: central memory CD4+ T cells from blood. The receptors come from a man aged 18 to 35 in good health.

In this sample, this clone turned up once. CDR3 protein: CASSLGQGSNQPQHF. The CDR3 region has the DNA TGCGCCAGCAGCTTGGGTCAGGGTAGCAATCAGCCCCAGCATTTT. The chain joins TRBV5-1 to TRBJ1-5, with D perhaps matching TRBD1 (5 bases). The germline gives CDR1 SGHRS, CDR2 YFSETQ. The CDR3 is 15 residues long. Trimming removed 0 bases at V and 0 bases at J, with 7 bases between.

The V call is TRBV10-3, the J call TRBJ1-3; D gene ambiguous. V was cut by 4 bases and J by 3 bases, with 4 bases left in between. The CDR3 has 12 residues. Looked up from germline, CDR1 is ENHRY and CDR2 is SYGVKD. The CDR3 nucleotides read TGTGCCATCAGTGCAGATGGAAACACCATATATTTT. Protein: CAISADGNTIYF.

V is TRBV6-5 and J is TRBJ1-6, with no clear D. V was cut by 5 bases and J by 5 bases, with 7 bases left in between. The CDR3 is 13 residues long. The germline V gene has CDR1 MNHEY and CDR2 SVGAGI. The CDR3 sequence is CASSGLDNSPLHF. The CDR3 nucleotides are TGTGCCAGCAGTGGACTGGATAATTCACCCCTCCACTTT.

This clone has just a few counts. The chain carries TRBV27 and TRBJ2-1; 11 positions match TRBD1. This CDR3 has 16 amino acids. CDR1 is MNHEY, CDR2 SMNVEV, per germline (reference sequence). V was pared by 6 bases and J by 7 bases, with 11 bases of the junction left unmatched. The CDR3 nucleotides read TGTGCCAGCAGCCGCTCTCTCGGACAGGGGGCGAATGAGCAGTTCTTC. This translates into CASSRSLGQGANEQFF.

In its sample, this clone was seen many times. V gene TRBV18 combines with J gene TRBJ2-7, with D perhaps matching TRBD1 (6 bases). V dropped 0 bases and J dropped 2 bases, with 26 bases sitting between them. Germline lookup yields CDR1 KGHSH and CDR2 LQKENI. The CDR3 runs 20 residues. In DNA form, the CDR3 reads TGTGCCAGCTCACCACCGCTCATAGGTAGGACAGCCCAAGGGCCCTACGAGCAGTACTTC. Its protein is CASSPPLIGRTAQGPYEQYF.

Points on this clone: A much larger clone lies a single base off, so this may be a read error. The chain uses TRBV7-6 and TRBJ2-5, with D unresolved. V was shortened by 2 bases and J by 5 bases, with 3 bases between the two germline ends. The CDR3 spans 11 residues. Germline CDR1 and CDR2: SGHVS and FNYEAQ. The CDR3 DNA is TGTGCCAGCAGCTTAAAGGAGACCCAGTACTTC. Encoded protein: CASSLKETQYF.

The table lists this clone with a few counts. The V gene is TRBV5-1, the J gene TRBJ2-7; D call uncertain. There are 12 residues in the CDR3. The V end lost 3 bases, the J end lost 1 base, and 5 bases lay between the germline ends. The germline V gene has CDR1 SGHRS and CDR2 YFSETQ. The DNA of the CDR3 is TGCGCCAGCAGCTCGGGTTCCTACGAGCAGTACTTC. Its translation: CASSSGSYEQYF.

The chain uses TRBV28 and TRBJ2-4, with 13 positions matching TRBD2. Per germline, CDR1 MDHEN and CDR2 SYDVKM. V lost 3 bases and J lost 1; bases outside the gene matches: 6. The CDR3 totals 18 residues. The chain's CDR3 is CASSLGLAGLGAKNIQYF. CDR3 DNA: TGTGCCAGCAGTTTGGGACTAGCGGGATTGGGGGCCAAAAACATTCAGTACTTC.

The J gene is TRBJ2-7, the V gene TRBV18; D remains ambiguous. The V end was cut by 3 bases, the J end by 3 bases, with 9 bases between. The CDR3 covers 13 residues. The germline V gene encodes CDR1 KGHSH and CDR2 LQKENI. CDR3 protein: CASSPLSDYEQYF. The CDR3 DNA reads TGTGCCAGCTCACCCCTATCAGACTACGAGCAGTACTTC.

This clone turned up a few times. The V call is TRBV18, the J call TRBJ2-1; D gene uncertain. Trimming stripped 8 bases from V and 5 bases from J, with 13 bases between. Germline CDR1 and CDR2: KGHSH and LQKENI. The CDR3 loop spans 13 amino acids. This chain's CDR3 is CASRVGLNNEQFF. Written as DNA, the CDR3 is TGTGCCAGCCGTGTGGGTCTAAACAATGAGCAGTTCTTC.